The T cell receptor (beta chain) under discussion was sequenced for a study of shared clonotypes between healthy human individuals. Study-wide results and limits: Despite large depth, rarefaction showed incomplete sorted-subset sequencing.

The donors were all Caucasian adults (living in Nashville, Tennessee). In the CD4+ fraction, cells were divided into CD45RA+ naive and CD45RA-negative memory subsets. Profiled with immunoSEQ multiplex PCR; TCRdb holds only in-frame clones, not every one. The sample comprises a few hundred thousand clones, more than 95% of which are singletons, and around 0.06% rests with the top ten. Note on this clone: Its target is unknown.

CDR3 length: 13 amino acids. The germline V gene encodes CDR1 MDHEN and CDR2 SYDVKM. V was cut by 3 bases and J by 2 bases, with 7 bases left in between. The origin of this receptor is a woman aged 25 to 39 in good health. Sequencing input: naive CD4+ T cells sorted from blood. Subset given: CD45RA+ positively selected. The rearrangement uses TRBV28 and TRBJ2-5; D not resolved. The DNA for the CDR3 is TGTGCCAGCAGTTTTAACAGACAAGAGACCCAGTACTTC. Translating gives CASSFNRQETQYF.